The clone carrying this TCR beta chain was seen many times. The antigen is undetermined. The sample is drawn from a study of response to subunit inactivated influenza vaccine. The CDR3 sequence is 15 residues long. The germline gives CDR1 SGHRS, CDR2 YFSETQ. The V end was cut by 4 bases, the J end by 1 base, with 13 bases between. TCRdb recomputed calls from the RT-PCR reads with MiXCR, one row per CDR3 protein. The sample has roughly 500,000 distinct CDR3 sequences; more than 15% are singletons. The study's findings and limits: Each seasonal influenza vaccination, the authors suggested, recruits few new T cells.

The genes are TRBV5-1 and TRBJ2-3, with a possible D match to TRBD2 (5 bases). The sequence was collected from a man in his fifties or sixties who received an inactivated influenza vaccine. Sequences were derived from CD4+ T cells sorted from PBMCs, sampled 23 months after vaccination. CDR3 nucleotides: TGCGCCAGCAGCCCAGGAGGTCTGGGCACAGATACGCAGTATTTT. It yields the protein CASSPGGLGTDTQYF.